This is a list of T cell receptor beta chains from one sample in a study of blood T cell repertoires in COVID-19. The table came from immunoSEQ multiplex PCR; TCRdb's copy has only in-frame clones and leaves some out. The sample comprises tens of thousands of clones, approximately 80% of which are singletons, and 35% to 50% rests with the top ten. Sequencing used peripheral blood. These receptors were taken from a man older than 75 with acute or convalescent COVID-19. The CDR3 runs from the conserved cysteine through the conserved F or W. The D gene is left open where the match is weak. Not all rows give a size; the values are once, few, many and, for expanded clones, a class.

clone size: NA
D gene: TRBD1
J gene: TRBJ1-2
V gene: TRBV5-4
CDR3 protein: CASSFHLGTESYGYTF
CDR3 DNA: TGTGCCAGCAGCTTTCACCTCGGGACAGAATCCTATGGCTACACCTTC

clone size: NA
D gene: TRBD2
J gene: TRBJ2-5
V gene: TRBV7-9
CDR3 protein: CASSFTSGIQETQYF
CDR3 DNA: TGTGCCAGCAGCTTCACTAGCGGAATCCAAGAGACCCAGTACTTC

clone size: NA
D gene: NA
J gene: TRBJ1-4
V gene: TRBV6-5
CDR3 protein: CASKLSTGEKLFF
CDR3 DNA: TGTGCCAGCAAGCTAAGTACAGGCGAAAAACTGTTTTTT

clone size: once
D gene: NA
J gene: TRBJ1-2
V gene: TRBV4-3
CDR3 protein: CASSQEETGGAAPKGYTF
CDR3 DNA: TGCGCCAGCAGCCAAGAGGAGACGGGGGGGGCCGCCCCCAAGGGCTACACCTTC

clone size: NA
D gene: TRBD1
J gene: TRBJ2-1
V gene: TRBV3-1/TRBV3-2
CDR3 protein: CASSPREGQGGNSEQFF
CDR3 DNA: TGTGCCAGCAGCCCGAGGGAGGGACAGGGGGGAAATTCTGAGCAGTTCTTC

clone size: NA
D gene: NA
J gene: TRBJ2-2
V gene: TRBV6-5
CDR3 protein: CASRSSRSGPGELFF
CDR3 DNA: TGTGCCAGCAGGTCCTCGCGATCGGGTCCCGGGGAGCTGTTTTTT

clone size: NA
D gene: NA
J gene: TRBJ1-2
V gene: TRBV3-1/TRBV3-2
CDR3 protein: CASSAPGHPNYGYTF
CDR3 DNA: TGTGCCAGCAGCGCTCCCGGTCACCCAAACTATGGCTACACCTTC

clone size: NA
D gene: NA
J gene: TRBJ2-1
V gene: TRBV7-2
CDR3 protein: CASSLAPDNEQFF
CDR3 DNA: TGTGCCAGCAGCTTAGCGCCGGACAATGAGCAGTTCTTC

clone size: NA
D gene: TRBD2
J gene: TRBJ2-7
V gene: TRBV4-1
CDR3 protein: CASSQWTSGYEQYF
CDR3 DNA: TGCGCCAGCAGCCAATGGACTAGCGGGTACGAGCAGTACTTC

clone size: NA
D gene: TRBD1
J gene: TRBJ1-1
V gene: TRBV4-3
CDR3 protein: CASSQGQGARSAEAFF
CDR3 DNA: TGCGCCAGCAGCCAAGGGCAGGGGGCCCGAAGCGCTGAAGCTTTCTTT

clone size: NA
D gene: NA
J gene: TRBJ2-7
V gene: TRBV28
CDR3 protein: CASTPRGTKREQYF
CDR3 DNA: TGTGCCAGCACCCCTAGGGGAACTAAGCGCGAGCAGTACTTC

clone size: NA
D gene: NA
J gene: TRBJ1-2
V gene: TRBV10-2
CDR3 protein: CASSKGHQAYGYTF
CDR3 DNA: TGCGCCAGTTCAAAGGGACATCAAGCCTATGGCTACACCTTC

clone size: NA
D gene: NA
J gene: TRBJ1-1
V gene: TRBV9
CDR3 protein: CASSVGGGEGTEAFF
CDR3 DNA: TGTGCCAGCAGCGTAGGAGGCGGGGAGGGCACTGAAGCTTTCTTT

clone size: NA
D gene: NA
J gene: TRBJ2-2
V gene: TRBV11-2
CDR3 protein: CASSLGGTNTGELFF
CDR3 DNA: TGTGCCAGCAGCTTAGGAGGTACGAACACCGGGGAGCTGTTTTTT

clone size: once
D gene: NA
J gene: TRBJ2-5
V gene: TRBV7-3
CDR3 protein: CASSFRGDRETQYF
CDR3 DNA: TGTGCCAGCAGCTTCCGGGGGGACAGGGAGACCCAGTACTTC

clone size: once
D gene: TRBD2
J gene: TRBJ2-3
V gene: TRBV4-3
CDR3 protein: CASSQQAGDRDTQYF
CDR3 DNA: TGCGCCAGCAGCCAACAGGCGGGGGATAGGGATACGCAGTATTTT

clone size: NA
D gene: TRBD2
J gene: TRBJ2-5
V gene: TRBV4-2
CDR3 protein: CASSLQTSATQETQYF
CDR3 DNA: TGTGCCAGCAGCCTACAGACTAGCGCGACTCAAGAGACCCAGTACTTC

clone size: NA
D gene: NA
J gene: TRBJ2-7
V gene: TRBV5-1
CDR3 protein: CASSLGGSRSYEQYF
CDR3 DNA: TGCGCCAGCAGCTTGGGTGGCAGTCGAAGCTACGAGCAGTACTTC

clone size: NA
D gene: TRBD1
J gene: TRBJ2-7
V gene: TRBV7-2
CDR3 protein: CASSLVGWDSSYEQYF
CDR3 DNA: TGTGCCAGCAGCTTAGTGGGTTGGGACAGCTCCTACGAGCAGTACTTC

clone size: NA
D gene: NA
J gene: TRBJ1-1
V gene: TRBV6-5
CDR3 protein: CASSYEGNTEAFF
CDR3 DNA: TGTGCCAGCAGTTACGAGGGAAACACTGAAGCTTTCTTT

clone size: NA
D gene: TRBD2
J gene: TRBJ2-7
V gene: TRBV12-3/TRBV12-4
CDR3 protein: CASSDTSVEHF
CDR3 DNA: TGTGCCAGCAGTGATACTAGCGTTGAGCACTTC

clone size: few
D gene: NA
J gene: TRBJ1-2
V gene: TRBV28
CDR3 protein: CASSLPGGGRYGYTF
CDR3 DNA: TGTGCCAGCAGTTTACCGGGGGGCGGGCGCTATGGCTACACCTTC

clone size: once
D gene: TRBD1
J gene: TRBJ2-7
V gene: TRBV6-5
CDR3 protein: CASRDPGQGRTEQYF
CDR3 DNA: TGTGCCAGCAGAGACCCGGGACAGGGGAGAACCGAGCAGTACTTC